This T cell receptor beta chain originates from a study of cytomegalovirus exposure and HLA in healthy donors. Some clones are missing from TCRdb's copy, which holds only in-frame ones; the method was immunoSEQ multiplex PCR. The sample carries 130,000 or so clones, 85% to 90% recorded once. This clone was detected only once. CDR1 is MNHEY and CDR2 is SVGAGI in the germline V gene. Losses at the gene ends were 7 bases for V and 10 bases for J; bases not matched to a gene: 7. This CDR3 is built from 14 residues. V gene TRBV6-5 combines with J gene TRBJ2-1; 13 positions agree with TRBD2. The sample taken for sequencing was PBMCs. The TCR sequence derives from a man younger than 40 in good health and CMV-seronegative. This CDR3 is CASTRGGLAGEQFF. The CDR3 nucleotides are TGTGCCAGCACTAGGGGGGGACTAGCGGGGGAGCAGTTCTTC.